One sample yielded the 9 T cell receptor beta chains listed below, sequenced in a study of blood T cell repertoires in COVID-19. Data came from immunoSEQ multiplex PCR; TCRdb stores just in-frame clones and leaves some out. The sample records approximately 280,000 clones, around 90% being singletons. The sequenced sample consisted of PBMCs or T cells enriched from blood (not recorded which). The receptors shown here come from a woman aged 18-29 years with acute COVID-19.

The rearrangement joins TRBV4-2 to TRBJ2-7; 9 nucleotides match TRBD1. Trimming at V came to 3 bases and at J to 3 bases, leaving 9 bases not matched to a gene. The germline V gene has CDR1 LGHNA and CDR2 YNFKEQ. CDR3 length: 16 residues. The CDR3 nucleotides are TGTGCCAGCAGCCATCCTACCGGGACAGGGATCTACGAGCAGTACTTC. Its translation is CASSHPTGTGIYEQYF.

CDR3 coding DNA: TGTGCCAGCAGCTCCGGGGAGCCCAGCTCTGGAAACACCATATATTTT. Amino acid sequence: CASSSGEPSSGNTIYF. The rearrangement uses TRBV7-9 and TRBJ1-3; D is uncertain. The CDR3 consists of 16 residues. The germline V gene has CDR1 SEHNR and CDR2 FQNEAQ (reference sequence). V lost 4 bases to trimming and J lost 0 bases, with 13 bases between them.

The chain joins TRBV27 to TRBJ2-7, with 9 bases fitting TRBD1. Trimming removed 5 bases from V and 4 bases from J; junction bases left unmatched: 9. From germline, CDR1 is MNHEY and CDR2 SMNVEV (reference sequence). The CDR3 length is 15 residues. The CDR3 sequence is CASSRPGTGTYEQYF. The CDR3 nucleotides read TGTGCCAGCAGTCGACCCGGGACAGGGACGTACGAGCAGTACTTC.

Comments on this clone: Distinct nucleotide sequences in the sample also encode this CDR3. V is TRBV4-3 and J is TRBJ2-1; 11 bases match TRBD2. This CDR3 comprises 15 residues. Germline loops: CDR1 LGHNA, CDR2 YSLEER. V shed 3 bases, J shed 3 bases, and the junction held 1 base outside the gene matches. The CDR3 DNA is TGCGCCAGCAGCCACGGGACTAGCGGCTACAATGAGCAGTTCTTC. Its translation is CASSHGTSGYNEQFF.

The chain links TRBV4-1 to TRBJ1-1; 7 bases are a match to TRBD1. Germline CDR1 and CDR2: MGHRA and YSYEKL. After removal of 2 bases from V and 1 base from J, the junction contained 10 bases not matched to a gene. The CDR3 runs to 17 residues. CDR3 amino acids: CASSQLRGRPTNTEAFF. The CDR3 nucleotides are TGCGCCAGCAGCCAACTGAGGGGGCGGCCGACGAACACTGAAGCTTTCTTT.

The chain employs TRBV5-6 and TRBJ2-1, with D unclear. The CDR3 sequence is 16 residues long. Between the trimmed V and J ends, which lost 2 bases and 0 bases, there was a span of 12 bases. Per the germline V gene, CDR1 is SGHDT and CDR2 is YYEEEE. CDR3 in amino acids: CASSLVLQSSYNEQFF. CDR3 bases: TGTGCCAGCAGCTTAGTCCTACAGAGCTCCTACAATGAGCAGTTCTTC. Looking up the rest from reference TRBV5-6 and TRBJ2-1 gives the full variable domain: DAGVTQSPTHLIKTRGQQVTLRCSPKSGHDTVSWYQQALGQGPQFIFQYYEEEERQRGNFPDRFSGHQFPNYSSELNVNALLLGDSALYLCASSLVLQSSYNEQFFGPGTRLTVL.

V gene TRBV27 combines with J gene TRBJ2-2; D possibly corresponds to TRBD2 (6 bases). Germline V gene data show CDR1 as MNHEY and CDR2 as SMNVEV (reference sequence). The CDR3 extends over 14 amino acids. Between the trimmed V and J ends, which lost 6 bases and 7 bases, there was a span of 15 bases. CDR3 amino acids: CASSTSPRGGELFF. CDR3 bases: TGTGCCAGCAGCACCAGTCCGCGGGGCGGGGAGCTGTTTTTT.

The chain uses TRBV6-5 and TRBJ2-7; tentatively, D is TRBD1 (6 bases). This CDR3 has 14 residues. Trimming took 6 bases from V and 0 from J, leaving 12 bases between them. Germline CDR1 and CDR2: MNHEY and SVGAGI. CDR3 region: CASSWGQISYEQYF. CDR3 sequence (DNA): TGTGCCAGCAGCTGGGGACAAATCTCCTACGAGCAGTACTTC.

J is TRBJ2-1 and V is TRBV10-1; a weak D match, TRBD2 (5 bases). Germline values: CDR1 WNHNN, CDR2 SYGVQD (reference sequence). V gave up 1 base and J gave up 6 bases, with 10 bases separating them. There are 14 residues in the CDR3. CDR3: CASSEYGLANEQFF. CDR3 in DNA: TGCGCCAGCAGTGAGTATGGTCTAGCCAATGAGCAGTTCTTC.